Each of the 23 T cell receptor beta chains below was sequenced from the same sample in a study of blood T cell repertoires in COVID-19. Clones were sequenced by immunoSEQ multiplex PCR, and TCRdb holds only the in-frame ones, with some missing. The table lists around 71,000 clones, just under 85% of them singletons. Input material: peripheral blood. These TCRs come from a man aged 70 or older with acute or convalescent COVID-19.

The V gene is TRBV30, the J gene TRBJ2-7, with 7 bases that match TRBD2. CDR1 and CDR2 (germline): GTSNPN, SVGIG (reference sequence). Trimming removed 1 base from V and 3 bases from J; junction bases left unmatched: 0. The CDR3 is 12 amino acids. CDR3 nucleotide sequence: TGTGCCTGGAGTGCGGGGGGCTACGAGCAGTACTTC. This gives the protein CAWSAGGYEQYF.

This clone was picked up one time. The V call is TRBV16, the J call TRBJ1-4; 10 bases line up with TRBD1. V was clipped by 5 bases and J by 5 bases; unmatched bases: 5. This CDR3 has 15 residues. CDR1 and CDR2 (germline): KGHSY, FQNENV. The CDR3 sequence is CASSDRGQGNEKLFF. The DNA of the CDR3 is TGTGCCAGCAGCGACAGGGGACAGGGGAATGAAAAACTGTTTTTT.

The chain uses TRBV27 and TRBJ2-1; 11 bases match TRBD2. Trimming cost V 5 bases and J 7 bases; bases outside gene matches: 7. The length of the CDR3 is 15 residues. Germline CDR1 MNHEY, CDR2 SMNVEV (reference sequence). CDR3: CASSPLAGGQNEQFF. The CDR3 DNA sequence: TGTGCCAGCAGTCCCTTAGCGGGAGGGCAGAATGAGCAGTTCTTC.

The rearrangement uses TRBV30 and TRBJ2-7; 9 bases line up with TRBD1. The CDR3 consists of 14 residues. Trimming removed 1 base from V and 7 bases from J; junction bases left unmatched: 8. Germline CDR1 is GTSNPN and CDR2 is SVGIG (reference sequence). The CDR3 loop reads CAWSELQGAREQYF. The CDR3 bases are TGTGCCTGGAGTGAGTTACAGGGGGCGCGGGAGCAGTACTTC.

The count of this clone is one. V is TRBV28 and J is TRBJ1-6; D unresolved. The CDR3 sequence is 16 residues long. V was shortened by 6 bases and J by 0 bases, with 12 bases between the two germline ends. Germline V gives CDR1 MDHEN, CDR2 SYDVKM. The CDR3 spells CASSTGGSSYNSPLHF. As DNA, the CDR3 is TGTGCCAGCAGCACCGGTGGGAGCTCCTATAATTCACCCCTCCACTTT.

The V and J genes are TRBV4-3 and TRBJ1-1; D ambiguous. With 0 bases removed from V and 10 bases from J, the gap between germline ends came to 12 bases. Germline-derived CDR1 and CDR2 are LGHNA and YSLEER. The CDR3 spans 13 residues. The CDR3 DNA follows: TGCGCCAGCAGCCAAGAGGTTTTACGGGGAGCTTTCTTT. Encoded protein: CASSQEVLRGAFF.

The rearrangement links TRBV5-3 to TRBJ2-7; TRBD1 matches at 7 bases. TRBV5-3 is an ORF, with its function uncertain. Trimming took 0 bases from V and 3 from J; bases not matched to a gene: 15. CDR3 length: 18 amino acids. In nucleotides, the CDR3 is TGTGCCAGAAGCTTGGCCGGGACAGACCTAAATCGGAACTACGAGCAGTACTTC. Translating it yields CARSLAGTDLNRNYEQYF.

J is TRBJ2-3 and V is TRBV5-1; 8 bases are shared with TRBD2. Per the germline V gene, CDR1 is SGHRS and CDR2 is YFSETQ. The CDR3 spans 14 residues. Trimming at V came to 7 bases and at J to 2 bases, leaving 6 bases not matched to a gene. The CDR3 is CASDISGNTDTQYF. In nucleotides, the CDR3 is TGCGCCAGCGATATTAGCGGGAACACAGATACGCAGTATTTT.

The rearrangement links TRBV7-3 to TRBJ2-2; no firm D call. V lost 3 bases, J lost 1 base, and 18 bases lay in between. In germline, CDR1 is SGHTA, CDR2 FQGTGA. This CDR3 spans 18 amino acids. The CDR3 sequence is CASSLKLGERLNTGELFF. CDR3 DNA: TGTGCCAGCAGCTTGAAATTGGGTGAAAGACTGAACACCGGGGAGCTGTTTTTT.

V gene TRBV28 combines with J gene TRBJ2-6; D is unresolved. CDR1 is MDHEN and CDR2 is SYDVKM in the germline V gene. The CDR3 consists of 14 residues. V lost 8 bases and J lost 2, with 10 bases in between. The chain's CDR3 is CASGANPGANVLTF. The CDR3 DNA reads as TGTGCCAGCGGTGCGAACCCTGGGGCCAACGTCCTGACTTTC.

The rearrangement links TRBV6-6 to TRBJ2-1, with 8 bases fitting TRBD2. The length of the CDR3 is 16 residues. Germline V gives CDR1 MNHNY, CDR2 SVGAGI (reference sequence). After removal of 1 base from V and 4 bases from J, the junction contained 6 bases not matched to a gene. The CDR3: CASSYLGLADYNEQFF. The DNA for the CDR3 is TGTGCCAGCAGTTACTTAGGACTAGCCGATTACAATGAGCAGTTCTTC.

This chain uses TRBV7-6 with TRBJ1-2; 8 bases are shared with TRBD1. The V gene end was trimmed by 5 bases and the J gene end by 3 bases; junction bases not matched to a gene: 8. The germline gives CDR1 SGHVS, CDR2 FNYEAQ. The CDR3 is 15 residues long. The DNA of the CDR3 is TGTGCCAGCAGCCGGACAGGGAGGGACGACTATGGCTACACCTTC. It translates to CASSRTGRDDYGYTF.

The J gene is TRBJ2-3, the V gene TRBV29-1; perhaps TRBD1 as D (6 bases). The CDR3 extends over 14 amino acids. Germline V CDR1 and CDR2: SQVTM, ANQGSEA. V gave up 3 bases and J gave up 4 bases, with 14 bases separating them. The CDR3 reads CSVEGRGVADTQYF. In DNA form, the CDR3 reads TGCAGCGTTGAGGGCAGGGGTGTCGCAGATACGCAGTATTTT.

CDR3 DNA sequence: TGTGCCAGCAGCCGAGGACTGGAAGAGACCCAGTACTTC. It codes for CASSRGLEETQYF. The J gene is TRBJ2-5, the V gene TRBV7-3, with a possible D match to TRBD2 (5 bases). Deletions cut 5 bases from V and 3 bases from J, with 10 bases between. There are 13 residues in the CDR3. The germline V gene has CDR1 SGHTA and CDR2 FQGTGA.

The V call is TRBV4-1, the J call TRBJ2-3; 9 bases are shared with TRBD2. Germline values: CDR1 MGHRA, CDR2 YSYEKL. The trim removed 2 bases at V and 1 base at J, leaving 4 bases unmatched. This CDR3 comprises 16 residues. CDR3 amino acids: CASSQSPSGGTDTQYF. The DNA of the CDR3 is TGCGCCAGCAGCCAATCACCTAGCGGGGGCACAGATACGCAGTATTTT.

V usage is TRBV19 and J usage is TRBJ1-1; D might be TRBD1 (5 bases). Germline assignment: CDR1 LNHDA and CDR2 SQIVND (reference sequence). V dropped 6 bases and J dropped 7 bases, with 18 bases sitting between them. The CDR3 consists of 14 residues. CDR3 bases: TGTGCCAGTAGCCACCCCCCTACACAGGTTGAAGCTTTCTTT. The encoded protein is CASSHPPTQVEAFF.

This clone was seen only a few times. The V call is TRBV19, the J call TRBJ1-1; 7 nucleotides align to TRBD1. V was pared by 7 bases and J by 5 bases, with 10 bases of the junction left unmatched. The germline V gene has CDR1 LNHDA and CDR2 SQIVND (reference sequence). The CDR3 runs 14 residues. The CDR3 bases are TGTGCCAGTAACAAACAGGGGAGAGATACTGAAGCTTTCTTT. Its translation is CASNKQGRDTEAFF.

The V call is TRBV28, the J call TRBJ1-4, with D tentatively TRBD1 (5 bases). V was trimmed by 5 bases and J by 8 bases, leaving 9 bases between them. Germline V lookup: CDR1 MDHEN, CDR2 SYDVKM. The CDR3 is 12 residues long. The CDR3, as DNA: TGTGCCAGCAGTCCAGGGAGGGAAAAACTGTTTTTT. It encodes CASSPGREKLFF. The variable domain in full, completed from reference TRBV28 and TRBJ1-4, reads DVKVTQSSRYLVKRTGEKVFLECVQDMDHENMFWYRQDPGLGLRLIYFSYDVKMKEKGDIPEGYSVSREKKERFSLILESASTNQTSMYLCASSPGREKLFFGSGTQLSVL.

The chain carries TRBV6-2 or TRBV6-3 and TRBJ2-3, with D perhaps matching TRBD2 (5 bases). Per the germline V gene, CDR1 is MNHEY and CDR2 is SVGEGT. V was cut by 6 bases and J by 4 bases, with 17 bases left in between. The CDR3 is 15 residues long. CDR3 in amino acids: CASSLAGVEADTQYF. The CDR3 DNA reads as TGTGCCAGCAGCCTAGCCGGAGTAGAGGCAGATACGCAGTATTTT.

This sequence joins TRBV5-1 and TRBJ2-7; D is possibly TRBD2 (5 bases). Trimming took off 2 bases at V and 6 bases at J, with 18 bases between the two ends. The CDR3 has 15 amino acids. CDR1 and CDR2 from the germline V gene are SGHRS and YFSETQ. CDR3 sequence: CASSFLGRAGGEQYF. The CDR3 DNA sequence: TGCGCCAGCAGCTTCCTAGGACGGGCGGGTGGCGAGCAGTACTTC.

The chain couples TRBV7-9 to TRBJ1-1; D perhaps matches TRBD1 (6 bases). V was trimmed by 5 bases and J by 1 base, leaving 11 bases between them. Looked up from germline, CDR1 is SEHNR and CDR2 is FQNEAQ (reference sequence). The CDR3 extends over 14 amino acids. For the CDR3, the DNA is TGTGCCAGCAGCGCGGACAGAGAGAACACTGAAGCTTTCTTT. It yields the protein CASSADRENTEAFF.

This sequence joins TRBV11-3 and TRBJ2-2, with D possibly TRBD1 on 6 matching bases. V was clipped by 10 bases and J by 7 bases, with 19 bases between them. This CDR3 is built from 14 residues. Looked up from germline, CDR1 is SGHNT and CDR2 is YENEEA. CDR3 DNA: TGTGCCACTTCCCTCGGGCCCAGGGGCGGGGAGCTGTTTTTT. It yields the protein CATSLGPRGGELFF.

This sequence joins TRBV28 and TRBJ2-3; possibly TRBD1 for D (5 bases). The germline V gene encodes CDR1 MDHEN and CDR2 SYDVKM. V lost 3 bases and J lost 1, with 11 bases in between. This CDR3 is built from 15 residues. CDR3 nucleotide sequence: TGTGCCAGCAGTTTGGTATTACAGGGCACAGATACGCAGTATTTT. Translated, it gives CASSLVLQGTDTQYF.